The source of this T cell receptor (beta chain) is a study of T cells of healthy individuals. The CDR3 covers 15 residues. V lost 6 bases, J lost 1 base, and 9 bases stayed unmatched. In germline, CDR1 is LNHDA, CDR2 SQIVND (reference sequence). TCRdb analysed the 5' RACE reads with MiXCR anew, one entry per CDR3 protein. The sample holds 63,000 or so distinct CDR3 sequences, about a sixth seen once. This TCR derives from a human donor in good health. The V gene is TRBV19, the J gene TRBJ2-7; 7 nucleotides match TRBD1. CDR3: CASRETGVGSYEQYF. CDR3 DNA sequence: TGTGCCAGTAGAGAAACAGGGGTAGGGTCCTACGAGCAGTACTTC.